A selection of T cell receptor beta chains follows, all from one sample in a study of shared clonotypes between healthy human individuals. Libraries were prepared by immunoSEQ multiplex PCR; TCRdb keeps only in-frame clonotypes and omits some of them. The data show more than 600,000 clones, around 90% seen once. The sequenced sample consisted of naive CD8+ T cells sorted from blood. These receptors originate from a man aged 30-40 years in good health. The CDR3 runs from the conserved cysteine through the conserved F or W. The order of the fields is J gene, V gene, clone size, D gene, CDR3 protein, CDR3 DNA. The D gene is left open where the match is weak. Size values are once, few and many counts, or a class for expanded clones, and some rows have none.

TRBJ2-7	TRBV19	-	TRBD1	CASSIRQGASYEQYF	TGTGCCAGTAGTATTAGACAGGGGGCTAGCTACGAGCAGTACTTC
TRBJ2-1	TRBV7-9	-	-	CAIGSGTSSYNEQFF	TGTGCCATCGGGAGCGGTACGAGCTCCTACAATGAGCAGTTCTTC
TRBJ2-1	TRBV5-5	-	-	CASSLIIYNEQFF	TGTGCCAGCAGCTTGATAATTTACAATGAGCAGTTCTTC
TRBJ2-1	TRBV30	-	TRBD2	CAWSVWLAGYNEQFF	TGTGCCTGGAGTGTCTGGCTAGCGGGATACAATGAGCAGTTCTTC
TRBJ2-3	TRBV28	once	TRBD2	CASKIRSGSGTDTQYF	TGTGCCAGCAAGATAAGGAGCGGGAGTGGTACAGATACGCAGTATTTT
TRBJ1-3	TRBV15	-	-	CATSSYTGRGNTIYF	TGTGCCACCAGCAGTTATACGGGGAGAGGAAACACCATATATTTT
TRBJ2-7	TRBV15	-	-	CATILPTYEQYF	TGTGCCACGATCCTACCTACCTACGAGCAGTACTTC
TRBJ2-1	TRBV6-5	once	TRBD2	CASSYGLAGGNEQFF	TGTGCCAGCAGTTACGGACTAGCGGGAGGGAATGAGCAGTTCTTC
TRBJ2-5	TRBV4-1	-	-	CASSQQSLEETQYF	TGCGCCAGCAGCCAACAGTCGTTAGAAGAGACCCAGTACTTC
TRBJ2-1	TRBV29-1	-	-	CSVDRVGEQFF	TGCAGCGTTGACAGGGTGGGTGAGCAGTTCTTC
TRBJ2-2	TRBV15	once	-	CATSTEITGELFF	TGTGCCACCAGCACAGAAATCACCGGGGAGCTGTTTTTT
TRBJ2-6	TRBV19	-	TRBD1	CASSVGDRDDSGANVLTF	TGTGCCAGTAGTGTGGGGGACAGGGACGACTCTGGGGCCAACGTCCTGACTTTC
TRBJ1-3	TRBV14	-	-	CASSPLPGAGNTIYF	TGTGCCAGCAGCCCTTTGCCGGGGGCTGGAAACACCATATATTTT
TRBJ2-7	TRBV11-2	-	-	CASSRTGLAYEQYF	TGTGCCAGCAGCCGTACAGGTCTGGCCTACGAGCAGTACTTC
TRBJ2-1	TRBV7-9	-	TRBD2	CASSPPAGTNNEQFF	TGTGCCAGCAGCCCCCCAGCGGGAACAAACAATGAGCAGTTCTTC
TRBJ1-3	TRBV6-1	-	-	CASSVGRSSGNTIYF	TGTGCCAGCAGTGTCGGACGGAGCTCTGGAAACACCATATATTTT
TRBJ2-1	TRBV19	-	TRBD2	CATFGVLAGNYYEQFF	TGTGCGACCTTCGGGGTGCTAGCGGGGAACTACTATGAGCAGTTCTTC
TRBJ2-7	TRBV9	once	-	CASSDTSGTQGYEQYF	TGTGCCAGCAGCGACACCTCCGGGACACAGGGCTACGAGCAGTACTTC
TRBJ1-2	TRBV7-9	-	TRBD1	CASSTRDRGTYGYTF	TGTGCCAGCAGCACCCGGGACAGGGGTACCTATGGCTACACCTTC
TRBJ1-5	TRBV18	-	TRBD1	CASSLGTGAQPQHF	TGTGCCAGCTCCCTCGGGACAGGGGCTCAGCCCCAGCATTTT
TRBJ1-5	TRBV5-4	once	-	CASSPGVMQPQHF	TGTGCCAGCAGTCCAGGGGTGATGCAGCCCCAGCATTTT
TRBJ1-2	TRBV13	-	-	CASSEGNSYLGYTF	TGTGCCAGCAGCGAGGGGAACAGTTATCTCGGCTACACCTTC
TRBJ2-1	TRBV9	once	TRBD2	CASSPSGGSYNEQFF	TGTGCCAGCAGCCCGAGCGGGGGCTCCTACAATGAGCAGTTCTTC
TRBJ2-7	TRBV2	once	-	CASSPRLGADEQYF	TGTGCCAGCAGTCCCCGGTTAGGTGCGGACGAGCAGTACTTC
TRBJ2-1	TRBV11-2	-	-	CASSLSFGESSYNEQFF	TGTGCCAGCAGCTTATCGTTCGGGGAGTCGTCCTACAATGAGCAGTTCTTC
TRBJ1-2	TRBV29-1	-	-	CSASSLSYGYTF	TGCAGCGCCAGCTCTCTCTCATATGGCTACACCTTC
TRBJ1-3	TRBV7-2	-	-	CASSWNWQYSGNTIYF	TGTGCCAGCAGCTGGAATTGGCAATACTCTGGAAACACCATATATTTT
TRBJ1-5	TRBV7-9	-	TRBD1	CASSLSLGQGDQPQHF	TGTGCCAGCAGCTTATCCTTGGGACAGGGCGATCAGCCCCAGCATTTT
TRBJ1-3	TRBV7-9	few	-	CASSFYQSSGNTIYF	TGTGCCAGCAGCTTCTATCAGAGCTCTGGAAACACCATATATTTT
TRBJ2-7	TRBV18	once	TRBD1	CASSQGQGPTPYSYEQYF	TGTGCCAGCTCACAAGGACAGGGCCCTACTCCTTACTCCTACGAGCAGTACTTC
TRBJ1-4	TRBV14	once	TRBD1	CASSQGPLWTGDEKLFF	TGTGCCAGCAGCCAAGGACCTCTTTGGACAGGAGATGAAAAACTGTTTTTT
TRBJ2-7	TRBV19	-	-	CASSKTKGPYPEYF	TGTGCCAGTAGTAAGACGAAAGGGCCCTACCCCGAGTACTTC
TRBJ2-2	TRBV7-7	once	-	CASSLSPEPSNTGELFF	TGTGCCAGCAGTCTAAGTCCAGAGCCTTCGAACACCGGGGAGCTGTTTTTT
TRBJ2-1	TRBV28	-	TRBD1	CASSLSRTDRGTKTYNEQFF	TGTGCCAGCAGTTTGAGTAGGACGGACAGGGGGACAAAAACCTACAATGAGCAGTTCTTC
TRBJ1-5	TRBV28	-	-	CASIPGGPEPQHF	TGTGCCAGCATCCCCGGGGGGCCAGAGCCCCAGCATTTT
TRBJ1-2	TRBV27	few	-	CASSSGGGYTF	TGTGCCAGCAGTTCAGGAGGTGGCTACACCTTC
TRBJ2-7	TRBV11-2	-	TRBD2	CASSAPGLAHYEQYF	TGTGCCAGCAGCGCCCCGGGACTAGCGCACTACGAGCAGTACTTC
TRBJ2-1	TRBV7-9	-	TRBD2	CASSSLAGGDNEQFF	TGTGCCAGCAGCTCACTAGCGGGAGGGGACAATGAGCAGTTCTTC
TRBJ1-2	TRBV7-9	-	TRBD1	CASSQNRDRGIYGYTF	TGTGCCAGCAGCCAAAACCGGGACAGGGGAATTTATGGCTACACCTTC
TRBJ1-1	TRBV23-1	-	-	CASSQSPVRGFTEAFF	TGCGCCAGCAGTCAATCTCCTGTCAGGGGCTTCACTGAAGCTTTCTTT
TRBJ2-7	TRBV7-8	once	TRBD2	CASSLGSGTTAGPYEQYF	TGTGCCAGCAGCTTAGGTAGCGGGACGACCGCGGGGCCCTACGAGCAGTACTTC
TRBJ2-3	TRBV28	-	-	CASSPRGRDTQYF	TGTGCCAGCAGTCCCCGGGGACGGGATACGCAGTATTTT
TRBJ2-3	TRBV5-1	once	TRBD2	CASSLGLAGPTDTQYF	TGCGCCAGCAGCTTGGGGCTAGCGGGACCCACAGATACGCAGTATTTT
TRBJ1-5	TRBV19	-	TRBD1	CASSIPTGVDQPQHF	TGTGCCAGTAGTATCCCAACAGGGGTTGATCAGCCCCAGCATTTT
TRBJ1-1	TRBV10-2	-	-	CASSLPRNTGWTEAFF	TGCGCCAGCAGTCTACCTCGGAATACGGGGTGGACTGAAGCTTTCTTT
TRBJ1-1	TRBV9	-	TRBD1	CASSVRDRDGMNTEAFF	TGTGCCAGCAGCGTCAGGGACAGGGATGGAATGAACACTGAAGCTTTCTTT
TRBJ2-1	TRBV11-2	-	TRBD2	CASSGTSGRANGNEQFF	TGTGCCAGCAGCGGGACTAGCGGGAGGGCAAATGGGAATGAGCAGTTCTTC
TRBJ2-7	TRBV19	-	-	CASSIVGGYEQYF	TGTGCCAGTAGTATAGTAGGGGGCTACGAGCAGTACTTC
TRBJ2-1	TRBV29-1	-	-	CSVRARVNEQFF	TGCAGCGTCCGGGCCAGGGTAAATGAGCAGTTCTTC